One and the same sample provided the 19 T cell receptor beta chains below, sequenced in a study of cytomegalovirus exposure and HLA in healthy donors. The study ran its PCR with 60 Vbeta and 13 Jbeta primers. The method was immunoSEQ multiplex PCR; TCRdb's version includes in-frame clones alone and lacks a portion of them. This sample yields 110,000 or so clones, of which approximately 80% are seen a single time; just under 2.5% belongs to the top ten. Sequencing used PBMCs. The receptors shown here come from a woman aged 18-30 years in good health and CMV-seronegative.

This CDR3 reads CARGTSRQQYF. Written as DNA, the CDR3 is TGTGCCAGGGGAACTAGCCGCCAGCAGTACTTC. The V call is TRBV2, the J call TRBJ2-7; D is perhaps TRBD2 (6 bases). CDR1 and CDR2 (germline): SNHLY, FYNNEI. The CDR3 consists of 11 residues. V was shortened by 9 bases and J by 8 bases, with 14 bases between the two germline ends.

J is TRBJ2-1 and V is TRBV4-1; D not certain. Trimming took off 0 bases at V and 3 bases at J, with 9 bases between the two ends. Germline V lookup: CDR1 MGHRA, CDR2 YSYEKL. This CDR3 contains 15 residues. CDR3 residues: CASSQDFQFYNEQFF. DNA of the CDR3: TGCGCCAGCAGCCAAGATTTCCAGTTCTACAATGAGCAGTTCTTC.

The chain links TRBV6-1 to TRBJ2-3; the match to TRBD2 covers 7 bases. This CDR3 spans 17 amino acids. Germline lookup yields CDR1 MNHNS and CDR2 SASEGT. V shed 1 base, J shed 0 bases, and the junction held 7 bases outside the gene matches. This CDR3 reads CASSEVPSGPSTDTQYF. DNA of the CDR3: TGTGCCAGCAGTGAAGTGCCTAGCGGTCCTAGCACAGATACGCAGTATTTT.

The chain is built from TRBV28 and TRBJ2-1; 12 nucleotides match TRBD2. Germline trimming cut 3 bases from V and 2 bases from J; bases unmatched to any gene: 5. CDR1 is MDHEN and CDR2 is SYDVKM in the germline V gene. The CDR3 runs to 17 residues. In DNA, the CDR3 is TGTGCCAGCAGTTTGGCCGGACTAGCGGGGACCTACAATGAGCAGTTCTTC. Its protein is CASSLAGLAGTYNEQFF.

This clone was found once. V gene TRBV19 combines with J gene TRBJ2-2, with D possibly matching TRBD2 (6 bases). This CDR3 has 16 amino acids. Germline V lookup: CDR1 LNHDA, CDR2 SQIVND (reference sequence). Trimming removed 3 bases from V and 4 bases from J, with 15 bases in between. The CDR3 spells CASSIQWEVPTGELFF. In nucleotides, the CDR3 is TGTGCCAGTAGTATCCAGTGGGAGGTGCCCACCGGGGAGCTGTTTTTT.

The CDR3 is CASSLVGTVNGYTF. The DNA for the CDR3 is TGTGCCAGCAGTTTGGTAGGGACAGTGAATGGCTACACCTTC. The gene calls are TRBV27 and TRBJ1-2, with 7 bases lining up with TRBD1. CDR3 length: 14 residues. Trimming took 3 bases from V and 6 from J; bases not matched to a gene: 7. Germline CDR1 reads MNHEY; CDR2 reads SMNVEV (reference sequence).

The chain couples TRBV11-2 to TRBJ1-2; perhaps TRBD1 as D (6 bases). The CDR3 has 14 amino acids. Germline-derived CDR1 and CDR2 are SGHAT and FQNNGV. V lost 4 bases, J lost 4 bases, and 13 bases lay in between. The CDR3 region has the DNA TGTGCCAGCAGCTCCCTACAGGGACGCTATGGCTACACCTTC. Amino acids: CASSSLQGRYGYTF. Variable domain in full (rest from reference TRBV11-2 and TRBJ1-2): EAGVAQSPRYKIIEKRQSVAFWCNPISGHATLYWYQQILGQGPKLLIQFQNNGVVDDSQLPKDRFSAERLKGVDSTLKIQPAKLEDSAVYLCASSSLQGRYGYTFGSGTRLTVV.

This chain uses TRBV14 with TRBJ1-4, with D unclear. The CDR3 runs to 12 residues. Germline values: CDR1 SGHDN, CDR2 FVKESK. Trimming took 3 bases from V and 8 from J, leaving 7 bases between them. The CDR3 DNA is TGTGCCAGCAGCCAGCGTCCCGAAAAACTGTTTTTT. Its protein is CASSQRPEKLFF. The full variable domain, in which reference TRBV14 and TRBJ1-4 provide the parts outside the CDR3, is EAGVTQFPSHSVIEKGQTVTLRCDPISGHDNLYWYRRVMGKEIKFLLHFVKESKQDESGMPNNRFLAERTGGTYSTLKVQPAELEDSGVYFCASSQRPEKLFFGSGTQLSVL.

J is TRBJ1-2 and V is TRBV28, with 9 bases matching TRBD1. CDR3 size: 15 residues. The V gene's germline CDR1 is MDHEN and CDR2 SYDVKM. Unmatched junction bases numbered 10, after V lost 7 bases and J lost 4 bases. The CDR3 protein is CASTGTGPDGYGYTF. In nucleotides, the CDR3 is TGTGCCAGCACCGGGACAGGGCCCGATGGCTATGGCTACACCTTC.

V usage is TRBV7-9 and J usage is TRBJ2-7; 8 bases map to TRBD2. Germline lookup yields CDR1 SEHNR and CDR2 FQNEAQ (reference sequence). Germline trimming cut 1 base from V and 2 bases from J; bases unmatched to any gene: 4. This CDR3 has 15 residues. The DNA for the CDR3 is TGTGCCAGCAGCTTAGTAATAGCGGGACCCTACGAGCAGTACTTC. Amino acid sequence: CASSLVIAGPYEQYF.

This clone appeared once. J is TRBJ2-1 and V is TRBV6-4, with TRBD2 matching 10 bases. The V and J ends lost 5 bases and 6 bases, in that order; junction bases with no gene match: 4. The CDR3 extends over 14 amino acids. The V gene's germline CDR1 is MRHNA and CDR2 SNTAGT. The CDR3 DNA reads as TGTGCCAGCAGTCGGCTAGCGGGAGTCAATGAGCAGTTCTTC. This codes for CASSRLAGVNEQFF.

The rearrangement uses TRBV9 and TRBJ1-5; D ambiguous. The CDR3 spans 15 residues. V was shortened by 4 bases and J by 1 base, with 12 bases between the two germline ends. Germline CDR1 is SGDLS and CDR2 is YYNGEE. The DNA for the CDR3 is TGTGCCAGCAGCCCGGGCCCGGGGAGCAATCAGCCCCAGCATTTT. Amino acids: CASSPGPGSNQPQHF.

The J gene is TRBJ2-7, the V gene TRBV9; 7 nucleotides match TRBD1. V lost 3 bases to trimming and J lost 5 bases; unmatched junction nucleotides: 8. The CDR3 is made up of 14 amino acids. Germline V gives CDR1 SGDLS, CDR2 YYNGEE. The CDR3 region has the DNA TGTGCCAGCAGCGAGGGGGCGAACCGTAACGAGCAGTACTTC. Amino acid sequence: CASSEGANRNEQYF.

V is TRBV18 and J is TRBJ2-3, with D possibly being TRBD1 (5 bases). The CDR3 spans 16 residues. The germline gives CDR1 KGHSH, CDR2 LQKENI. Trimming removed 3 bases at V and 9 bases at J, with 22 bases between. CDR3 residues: CASSPVYLQGNDTQYF. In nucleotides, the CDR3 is TGTGCCAGCTCACCGGTATATTTGCAGGGTAACGACACGCAGTATTTT.

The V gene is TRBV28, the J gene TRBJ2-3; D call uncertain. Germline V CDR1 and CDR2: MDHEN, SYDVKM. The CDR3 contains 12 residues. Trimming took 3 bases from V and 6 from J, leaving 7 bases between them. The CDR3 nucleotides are TGTGCCAGCAGTTTCGCGGCGGATACGCAGTATTTT. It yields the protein CASSFAADTQYF.

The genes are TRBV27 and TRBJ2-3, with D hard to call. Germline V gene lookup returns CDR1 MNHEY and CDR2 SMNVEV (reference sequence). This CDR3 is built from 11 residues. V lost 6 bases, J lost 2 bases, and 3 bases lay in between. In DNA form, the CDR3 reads TGTGCCAGCAGCCACACAGATACGCAGTATTTT. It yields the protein CASSHTDTQYF.

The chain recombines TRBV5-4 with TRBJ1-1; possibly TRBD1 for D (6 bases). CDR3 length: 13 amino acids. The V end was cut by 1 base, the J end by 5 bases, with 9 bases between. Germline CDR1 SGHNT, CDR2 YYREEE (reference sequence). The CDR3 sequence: CASSLRGGTEAFF. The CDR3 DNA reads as TGTGCCAGCAGCTTGAGGGGGGGGACTGAAGCTTTCTTT.

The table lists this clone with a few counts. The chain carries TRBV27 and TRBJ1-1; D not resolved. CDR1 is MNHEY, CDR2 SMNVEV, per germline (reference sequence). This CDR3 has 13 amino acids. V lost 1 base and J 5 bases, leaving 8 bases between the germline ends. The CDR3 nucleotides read TGTGCCAGCAGTTTATATGCGAAAACTGAAGCTTTCTTT. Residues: CASSLYAKTEAFF.

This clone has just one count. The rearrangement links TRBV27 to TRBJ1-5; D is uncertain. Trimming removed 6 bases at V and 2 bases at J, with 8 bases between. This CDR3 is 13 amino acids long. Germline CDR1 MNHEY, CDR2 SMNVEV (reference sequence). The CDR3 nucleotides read TGTGCCAGCAGCCGTCGAGGCAATCAGCCCCAGCATTTT. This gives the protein CASSRRGNQPQHF.